The 17 T cell receptor beta chains in this list originate from one sample, sequenced in a study of OX40 agonist ivuxolimab in advanced cancers. Only in-frame clones appear in the TCRdb table, and some are missing; sequencing was by immunoSEQ multiplex PCR. The sample shows around 72,000 clones, roughly 84% of them seen only once. Specimen: CD4+ or CD8+ T cells sorted from blood, collected in a trial of the OX40 agonist ivuxolimab. These receptors all stem from an adult with an advanced solid tumor such as melanoma, head and neck, liver or kidney cancer.

The chain recombines TRBV7-9 with TRBJ2-7, with unresolved D. V was clipped by 1 base and J by 2 bases, with 15 bases between them. Germline assignment: CDR1 SEHNR and CDR2 FQNEAQ (reference sequence). This CDR3 is 16 amino acids long. CDR3 nucleotide sequence: TGTGCCAGCAGCTTAGTGCGCCGCCAACCGCCCTACGAGCAGTACTTC. Protein: CASSLVRRQPPYEQYF.

V usage is TRBV7-9 and J usage is TRBJ1-1; D remains ambiguous. Germline CDR1 and CDR2: SEHNR and FQNEAQ (reference sequence). This CDR3 region has 14 residues. Trimming left V 2 bases short and J 7 bases short, with 14 bases between. The CDR3 loop reads CASSLIERSFEAFF. The CDR3 DNA is TGTGCCAGCAGCTTAATTGAGAGGAGCTTTGAAGCTTTCTTT.

The chain has TRBV19 and TRBJ2-7; no firm D call. The CDR3 is made up of 14 amino acids. V lost 0 bases to trimming and J lost 1 base, with 7 bases between them. The germline CDR1 and CDR2 sequences are LNHDA and SQIVND (reference sequence). The CDR3 protein is CASSIDPLSYEQYF. Here the CDR3 DNA reads TGTGCCAGTAGTATAGATCCCCTTTCCTACGAGCAGTACTTC.

The rearrangement uses TRBV5-4 and TRBJ2-1; 7 bases line up with TRBD2. Per germline, CDR1 SGHNT and CDR2 YYREEE (reference sequence). The CDR3 totals 15 residues. Trimming at V came to 5 bases and at J to 4 bases, leaving 9 bases not matched to a gene. CDR3: CASSRRLADYNEQFF. The CDR3 region has the DNA TGTGCCAGCAGTCGGAGACTAGCAGATTACAATGAGCAGTTCTTC.

The chain recombines TRBV5-1 with TRBJ1-5; no firm D call. Between the trimmed V and J ends, which lost 0 bases and 4 bases, there was a span of 11 bases. This CDR3 region has 15 residues. Germline CDR1 is SGHRS and CDR2 is YFSETQ. CDR3 coding DNA: TGCGCCAGCAGCTTGGCCGGGTTTGCAAATCAGCCCCAGCATTTT. Translating it yields CASSLAGFANQPQHF.

The V gene is TRBV5-6, the J gene TRBJ2-7, with TRBD1 as a possible D gene (6 bases). The CDR3 covers 15 residues. CDR1 and CDR2 from the germline V gene are SGHDT and YYEEEE. Trimming shortened V by 0 bases and J by 1 base, and 11 bases separated the two germline ends. This CDR3 is CASSLVGGRSYEQYF. CDR3 coding DNA: TGTGCCAGCAGCTTGGTAGGGGGACGTTCCTACGAGCAGTACTTC.

The chain joins TRBV2 to TRBJ2-5; no reliable D call. The germline gives CDR1 SNHLY, CDR2 FYNNEI. This CDR3 is built from 13 residues. Trimming cost V 3 bases and J 2 bases, with 7 bases left between them. This CDR3 is CASSEYRQETQYF. CDR3 DNA sequence: TGTGCCAGCAGTGAGTACAGACAAGAGACCCAGTACTTC. The variable domain in full, with the rest retrieved from reference TRBV2 and TRBJ2-5, is EPEVTQTPSHQVTQMGQEVILRCVPISNHLYFYWYRQILGQKVEFLVSFYNNEISEKSEIFDDQFSVERPDGSNFTLKIRSTKLEDSAMYFCASSEYRQETQYFGPGTRLLVL.

The rearrangement joins TRBV19 to TRBJ2-6; D unclear. The CDR3 is 16 amino acids. From germline, CDR1 is LNHDA and CDR2 SQIVND (reference sequence). V was clipped by 4 bases and J by 2 bases, with 12 bases between them. The CDR3 nucleotides read TGTGCCAGTAGTAGCCGTTTGGCCGCTGGGGCCAACGTCCTGACTTTC. Translation: CASSSRLAAGANVLTF.

The CDR3 DNA reads TGTGCCAGCAGTGAGGGACAGGGTATCGACTCACCCCTCCACTTT. Protein sequence: CASSEGQGIDSPLHF. The chain joins TRBV2 to TRBJ1-6; 9 bases are shared with TRBD1. Germline lookup yields CDR1 SNHLY and CDR2 FYNNEI. V dropped 3 bases and J dropped 10; count of bases not matched to a gene: 7. The CDR3 totals 15 residues.

The V gene is TRBV6-5, the J gene TRBJ2-3; D might be TRBD2 (5 bases). The germline gives CDR1 MNHEY, CDR2 SVGAGI. This CDR3 region has 14 residues. Deletions cut 6 bases from V and 4 bases from J, with 14 bases between. The CDR3 spells CASSLPGMADTQYF. The CDR3 coding sequence is TGTGCCAGCAGCCTACCCGGGATGGCAGATACGCAGTATTTT.

This chain uses TRBV7-9 with TRBJ1-1; D is uncertain. The CDR3 runs 11 residues. From germline, CDR1 is SEHNR and CDR2 FQNEAQ (reference sequence). The V end lost 5 bases, the J end lost 9 bases, and 10 bases lay between the germline ends. CDR3 DNA: TGTGCCAGCAGCCCAATCGAGCAAGCTTTCTTT. It is translated as CASSPIEQAFF.

The chain couples TRBV6-6 to TRBJ2-1; D possibly corresponds to TRBD2 (5 bases). The CDR3 has 13 amino acids. Trimming shortened V by 6 bases and J by 4 bases, and 10 bases separated the two germline ends. Per the germline V gene, CDR1 is MNHNY and CDR2 is SVGAGI (reference sequence). The CDR3 loop is CASRMTKYNEQFF. CDR3 sequence (DNA): TGTGCCAGCAGAATGACTAAGTACAATGAGCAGTTCTTC.

The table lists this clone with a count of one. V is TRBV7-6 and J is TRBJ1-1; 7 bases are a match to TRBD1. CDR3 size: 14 residues. Trimming removed 2 bases from V and 5 bases from J; junction bases left unmatched: 5. Germline V gene data show CDR1 as SGHVS and CDR2 as FNYEAQ. In DNA, the CDR3 is TGTGCCAGCAGCTTACGAGGGGGCGGTACTGAAGCTTTCTTT. Translated, it gives CASSLRGGGTEAFF.

The genes are TRBV5-1 and TRBJ1-1; no clear D. V gave up 4 bases and J gave up 1 base, with 8 bases separating them. CDR1 is SGHRS, CDR2 YFSETQ, per germline. There are 13 residues in the CDR3. The CDR3 loop is CASSDTQNTEAFF. DNA of the CDR3: TGCGCCAGCAGCGACACACAGAACACTGAAGCTTTCTTT. The whole variable domain, filled in from reference TRBV5-1 and TRBJ1-1, reads KAGVTQTPRYLIKTRGQQVTLSCSPISGHRSVSWYQQTPGQGLQFLFEYFSETQRNKGNFPGRFSGRQFSNSRSEMNVSTLELGDSALYLCASSDTQNTEAFFGQGTRLTVV.

As to this clone: The same CDR3 arises from other DNA sequences in this sample as well. This sequence joins TRBV5-1 and TRBJ1-1; D remains ambiguous. The CDR3 is 13 amino acids. Trimming shortened V by 1 base and J by 4 bases, and 8 bases separated the two germline ends. Germline V gives CDR1 SGHRS, CDR2 YFSETQ. CDR3: CASSLTGITEAFF. The DNA for the CDR3 is TGCGCCAGCAGCTTGACGGGTATCACTGAAGCTTTCTTT.

This clone was picked up a small number of times. This rearrangement joins TRBV10-1 to TRBJ2-1; D gene ambiguous. CDR3 length: 13 residues. V was trimmed by 4 bases and J by 7 bases, leaving 11 bases between them. CDR1 is WNHNN, CDR2 SYGVQD, per germline (reference sequence). The CDR3 DNA follows: TGCGCCAGCAGTGTAGATCCGGGTAATGAGCAGTTCTTC. This translates into CASSVDPGNEQFF.

V and J are TRBV27 and TRBJ2-2; 12 nucleotides line up with TRBD1. Per germline, CDR1 MNHEY and CDR2 SMNVEV (reference sequence). The CDR3 is 20 residues long. V trimming: 6 bases; J trimming: 4 bases; junction bases outside the gene matches: 18. CDR3 DNA: TGTGCCAGCAGCTATCTCCCCGGGACAGGGGGCGGTTTGGGCACCGGGGAGCTGTTTTTT. Amino acid sequence: CASSYLPGTGGGLGTGELFF.